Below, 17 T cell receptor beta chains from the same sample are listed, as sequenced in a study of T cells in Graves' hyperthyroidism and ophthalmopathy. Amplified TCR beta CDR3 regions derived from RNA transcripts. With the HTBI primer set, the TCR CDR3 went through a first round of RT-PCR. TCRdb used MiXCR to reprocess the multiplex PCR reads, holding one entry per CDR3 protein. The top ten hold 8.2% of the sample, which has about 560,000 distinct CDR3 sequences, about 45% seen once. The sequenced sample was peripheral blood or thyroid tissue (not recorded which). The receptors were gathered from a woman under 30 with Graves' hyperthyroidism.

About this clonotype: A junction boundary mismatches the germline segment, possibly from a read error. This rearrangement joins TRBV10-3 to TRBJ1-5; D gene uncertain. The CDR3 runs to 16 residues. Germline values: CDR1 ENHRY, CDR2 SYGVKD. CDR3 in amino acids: CASSEKGWYSNQPQHF. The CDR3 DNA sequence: TGTGCCAGCAGTGAAAAGGGCTGGTATAGCAATCAGCCCCAGCATTTT.

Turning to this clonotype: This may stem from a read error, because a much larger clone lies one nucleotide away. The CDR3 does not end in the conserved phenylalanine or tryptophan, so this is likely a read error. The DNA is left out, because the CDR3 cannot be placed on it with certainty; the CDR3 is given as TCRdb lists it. The chain's CDR3 is CASRVHRFSNGVGFV. The rearrangement joins TRBV2 to TRBJ1-1; the tabulated D call, TRBD1, remains unverified against the DNA. The CDR3 length equals 15 residues, ends included. The V gene's germline CDR1 is SNHLY and CDR2 FYNNEI.

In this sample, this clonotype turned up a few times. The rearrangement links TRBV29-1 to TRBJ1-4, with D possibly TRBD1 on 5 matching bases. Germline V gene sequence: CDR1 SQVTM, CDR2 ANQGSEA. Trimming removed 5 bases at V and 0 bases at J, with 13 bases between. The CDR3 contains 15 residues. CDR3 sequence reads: CSVWDSDATNEKLFF. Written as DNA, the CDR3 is TGCAGCGTTTGGGACTCAGATGCAACTAATGAAAAACTGTTTTTT.

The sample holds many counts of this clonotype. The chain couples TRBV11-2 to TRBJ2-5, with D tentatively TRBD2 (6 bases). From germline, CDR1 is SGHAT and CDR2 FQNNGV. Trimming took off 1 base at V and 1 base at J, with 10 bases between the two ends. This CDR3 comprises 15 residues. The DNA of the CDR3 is TGTGCCAGCAGCTTAGGTGTAGCGGTCCAAGAGACCCAGTACTTC. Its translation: CASSLGVAVQETQYF.

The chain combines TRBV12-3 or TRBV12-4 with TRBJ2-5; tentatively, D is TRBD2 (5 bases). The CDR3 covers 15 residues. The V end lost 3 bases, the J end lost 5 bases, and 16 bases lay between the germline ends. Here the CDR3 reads CASSFRRMIGETQYF. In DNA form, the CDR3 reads TGTGCCAGCAGTTTTCGGAGGATGATTGGGGAGACCCAGTACTTC.

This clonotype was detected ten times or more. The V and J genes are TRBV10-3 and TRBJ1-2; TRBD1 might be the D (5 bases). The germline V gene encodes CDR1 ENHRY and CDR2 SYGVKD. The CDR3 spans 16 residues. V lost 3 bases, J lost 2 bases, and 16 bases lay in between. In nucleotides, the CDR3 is TGTGCCATCAGTGAATGGCAGGGCTCTAACAACTATGGCTACACCTTC. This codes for CAISEWQGSNNYGYTF.

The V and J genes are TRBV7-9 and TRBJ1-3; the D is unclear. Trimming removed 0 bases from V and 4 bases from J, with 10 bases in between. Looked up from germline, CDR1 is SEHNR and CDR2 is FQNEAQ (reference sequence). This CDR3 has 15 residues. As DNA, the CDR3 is TGTGCCAGCAGCTTAGCAGGGTCCGAGGGAAACACCATATATTTT. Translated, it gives CASSLAGSEGNTIYF. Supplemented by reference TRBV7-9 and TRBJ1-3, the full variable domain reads DTGVSQNPRHKITKRGQNVTFRCDPISEHNRLYWYRQTLGQGPEFLTYFQNEAQLEKSRLLSDRFSAERPKGSFSTLEIQRTEQGDSAMYLCASSLAGSEGNTIYFGEGSWLTVV.

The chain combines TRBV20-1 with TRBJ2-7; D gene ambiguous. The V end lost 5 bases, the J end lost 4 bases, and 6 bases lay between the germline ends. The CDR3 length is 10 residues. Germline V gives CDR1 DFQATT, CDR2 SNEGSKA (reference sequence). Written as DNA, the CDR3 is TGCAGTGCTCTATTGTACGAGCAGTACTTC. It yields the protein CSALLYEQYF.

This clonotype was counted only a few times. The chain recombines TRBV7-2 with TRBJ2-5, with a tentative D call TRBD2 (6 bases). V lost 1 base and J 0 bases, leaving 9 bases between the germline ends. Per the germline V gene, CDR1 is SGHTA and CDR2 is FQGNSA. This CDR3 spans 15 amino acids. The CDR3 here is CASSLGGIHQETQYF. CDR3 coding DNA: TGTGCCAGCAGCTTAGGCGGGATCCACCAAGAGACCCAGTACTTC.

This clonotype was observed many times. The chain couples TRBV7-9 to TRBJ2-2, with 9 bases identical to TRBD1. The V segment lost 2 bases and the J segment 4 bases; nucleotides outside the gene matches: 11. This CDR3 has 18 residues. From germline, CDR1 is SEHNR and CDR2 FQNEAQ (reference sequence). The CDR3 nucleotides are TGTGCCAGCAGCTTATTCCCACGGGTGACAGGGGGCACCGGGGAGCTGTTTTTT. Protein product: CASSLFPRVTGGTGELFF.

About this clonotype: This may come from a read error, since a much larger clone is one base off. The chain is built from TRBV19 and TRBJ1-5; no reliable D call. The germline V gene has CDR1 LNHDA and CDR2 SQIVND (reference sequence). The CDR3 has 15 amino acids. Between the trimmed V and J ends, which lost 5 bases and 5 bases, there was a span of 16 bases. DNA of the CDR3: TGTGCCAGTAGTCTGTTCGGACGGACCGATCAGCCCCAGCATTTT. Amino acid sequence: CASSLFGRTDQPQHF.

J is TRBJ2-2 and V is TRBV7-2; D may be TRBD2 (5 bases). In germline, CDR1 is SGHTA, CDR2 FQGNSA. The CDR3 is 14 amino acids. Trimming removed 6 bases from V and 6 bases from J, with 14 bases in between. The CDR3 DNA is TGTGCCAGCAGGCAAGCATACGGGGCCGGGGAGCTGTTTTTT. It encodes CASRQAYGAGELFF.

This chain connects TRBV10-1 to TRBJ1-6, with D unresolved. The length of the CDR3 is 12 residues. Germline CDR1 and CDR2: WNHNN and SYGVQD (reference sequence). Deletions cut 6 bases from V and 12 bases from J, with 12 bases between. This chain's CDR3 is CASRNNEEPLHF. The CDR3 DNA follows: TGCGCCAGCAGGAACAACGAGGAACCCCTCCACTTT.

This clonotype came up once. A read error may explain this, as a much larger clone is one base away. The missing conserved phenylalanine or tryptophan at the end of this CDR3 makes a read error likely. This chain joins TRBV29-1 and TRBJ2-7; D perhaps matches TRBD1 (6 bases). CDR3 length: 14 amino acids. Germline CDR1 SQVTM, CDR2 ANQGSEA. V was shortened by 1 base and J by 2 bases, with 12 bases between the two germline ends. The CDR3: CSVEAAGDTYEQYL. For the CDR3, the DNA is TGCAGCGTTGAAGCCGCAGGGGATACCTACGAGCAGTACTTA.

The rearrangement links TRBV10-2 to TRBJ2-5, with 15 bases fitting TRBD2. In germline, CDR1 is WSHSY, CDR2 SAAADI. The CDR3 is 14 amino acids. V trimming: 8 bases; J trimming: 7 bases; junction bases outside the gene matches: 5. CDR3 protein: CASRGLAGGGTQYF. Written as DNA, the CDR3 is TGCGCCAGCCGAGGACTAGCGGGAGGGGGGACCCAGTACTTC.

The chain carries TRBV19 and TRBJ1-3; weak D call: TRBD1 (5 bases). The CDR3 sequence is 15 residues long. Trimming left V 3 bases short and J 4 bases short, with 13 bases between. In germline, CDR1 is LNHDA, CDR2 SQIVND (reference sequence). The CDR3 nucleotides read TGTGCCAGTAGTATCATAGCAGGGAGCGGAAACACCATATATTTT. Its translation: CASSIIAGSGNTIYF.

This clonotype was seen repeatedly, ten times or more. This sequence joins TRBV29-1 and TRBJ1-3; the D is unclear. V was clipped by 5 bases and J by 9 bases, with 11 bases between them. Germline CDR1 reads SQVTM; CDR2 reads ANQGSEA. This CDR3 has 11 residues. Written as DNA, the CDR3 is TGCAGCGTTCGGGCGGGCGGCACCATATATTTT. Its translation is CSVRAGGTIYF. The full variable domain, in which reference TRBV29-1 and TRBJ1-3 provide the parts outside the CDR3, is SAVISQKPSRDICQRGTSLTIQCQVDSQVTMMFWYRQQPGQSLTLIATANQGSEATYESGFVIDKFPISRPNLTFSTLTVSNMSPEDSSIYLCSVRAGGTIYFGEGSWLTVV.